Listed below are T cell receptor beta chains from one sample, sequenced in a study of blood T cells in healthy people across ages. TCRdb analysed the 5' RACE reads with MiXCR anew, one entry per CDR3 protein. Of about 800,000 distinct CDR3 sequences in the sample, 20% to 25% are singletons; the top ten hold more than 3%. This sample was also put to use in a study of T cells of mothers and their children.

The sample taken for sequencing was blood. The receptors shown here come from a boy aged 5-17 years in good health. Both conserved end residues are part of each CDR3. D genes are given only for firm matches. Size is stated for part of the rows, as once, few or many counts, or as a class when the clone is expanded.

d_call: NA
clone_size: NA
j_call: TRBJ1-5
v_call: TRBV28
cdr3_aa: CASSLRSLNNQPQHF
cdr3_nt: TGTGCCAGCAGTTTACGGTCGCTCAACAATCAGCCCCAGCATTTT

d_call: NA
clone_size: few
j_call: TRBJ1-5
v_call: TRBV16
cdr3_aa: CASSQGGGGHQPQHF
cdr3_nt: TGTGCCAGCAGCCAGGGTGGCGGGGGCCATCAGCCCCAGCATTTT

d_call: NA
clone_size: NA
j_call: TRBJ2-1
v_call: TRBV28
cdr3_aa: CASSLAGAVGNEQFF
cdr3_nt: TGTGCCAGCAGTTTAGCAGGGGCCGTTGGGAATGAGCAGTTCTTC

d_call: TRBD2
clone_size: NA
j_call: TRBJ2-1
v_call: TRBV9
cdr3_aa: CASRGSGGPSSYNEQFF
cdr3_nt: TGTGCCAGCAGGGGTAGCGGGGGGCCTAGCTCCTACAATGAGCAGTTCTTC

d_call: TRBD2
clone_size: NA
j_call: TRBJ2-5
v_call: TRBV11-2
cdr3_aa: CASSPASGRVVETQYF
cdr3_nt: TGTGCCAGCAGCCCAGCTAGCGGGAGGGTCGTAGAGACCCAGTACTTC

d_call: NA
clone_size: few
j_call: TRBJ2-3
v_call: TRBV12-3/TRBV12-4
cdr3_aa: CACRLAAETDTQYF
cdr3_nt: TGTGCCTGCCGCCTTGCGGCGGAGACAGATACGCAGTATTTT

d_call: NA
clone_size: NA
j_call: TRBJ1-2
v_call: TRBV27
cdr3_aa: CASSPRGRVDGYTF
cdr3_nt: TGTGCCAGCAGTCCGCGGGGCAGGGTGGACGGCTACACCTTC

d_call: NA
clone_size: NA
j_call: TRBJ2-5
v_call: TRBV28
cdr3_aa: CASSPPLRDEETQYF
cdr3_nt: TGTGCCAGCAGTCCCCCTTTGAGGGATGAGGAGACCCAGTACTTC

d_call: NA
clone_size: NA
j_call: TRBJ1-3
v_call: TRBV4-3
cdr3_aa: CASSQDYIDLSGNTIYF
cdr3_nt: TGCGCCAGCAGCCAAGATTATATCGACCTCTCTGGAAACACCATATATTTT

d_call: TRBD1
clone_size: NA
j_call: TRBJ2-7
v_call: TRBV12-3/TRBV12-4
cdr3_aa: CASSRPGQGWDEQYF
cdr3_nt: TGTGCCAGCAGTCGACCGGGACAGGGTTGGGACGAGCAGTACTTC

d_call: NA
clone_size: few
j_call: TRBJ2-7
v_call: TRBV6-2/TRBV6-3
cdr3_aa: CASSYTDTPYEQYF
cdr3_nt: TGTGCCAGCAGTTACACCGACACCCCCTACGAGCAGTACTTC

d_call: NA
clone_size: NA
j_call: TRBJ1-1
v_call: TRBV20-1
cdr3_aa: CSVSSRQSEAFF
cdr3_nt: TGCAGTGTTTCATCCCGGCAAAGTGAAGCTTTCTTT

d_call: NA
clone_size: few
j_call: TRBJ2-5
v_call: TRBV4-2
cdr3_aa: CASSYRAEQETQYF
cdr3_nt: TGTGCCAGCAGCTACCGCGCGGAGCAAGAGACCCAGTACTTC

d_call: TRBD1
clone_size: NA
j_call: TRBJ1-4
v_call: TRBV25-1
cdr3_aa: CASSEFGTGGLKGVKLFF
cdr3_nt: TGTGCCAGCAGTGAATTCGGTACAGGGGGCTTGAAGGGGGTCAAACTGTTTTTT

d_call: NA
clone_size: NA
j_call: TRBJ1-6
v_call: TRBV7-9
cdr3_aa: CASSFETENSPLHF
cdr3_nt: TGTGCCAGCAGCTTCGAGACGGAGAATTCACCCCTCCACTTT

d_call: TRBD1
clone_size: NA
j_call: TRBJ2-7
v_call: TRBV19
cdr3_aa: CASSRPRDRTREQYF
cdr3_nt: TGTGCCAGTAGTCGACCCCGGGACAGGACCCGGGAGCAGTACTTC

d_call: TRBD2
clone_size: few
j_call: TRBJ2-4
v_call: TRBV20-1
cdr3_aa: CSASGREGGNIQYF
cdr3_nt: TGCAGTGCTAGTGGTCGGGAGGGGGGAAACATTCAGTACTTC

d_call: TRBD1
clone_size: NA
j_call: TRBJ1-2
v_call: TRBV29-1
cdr3_aa: CSVQQGTYGYTF
cdr3_nt: TGCAGCGTACAACAGGGGACCTATGGCTACACCTTC

d_call: NA
clone_size: NA
j_call: TRBJ1-4
v_call: TRBV27
cdr3_aa: CAGSPMGGEEGGKLFF
cdr3_nt: TGTGCCGGCAGTCCCATGGGGGGAGAGGAGGGCGGAAAACTGTTTTTT

d_call: TRBD1
clone_size: many
j_call: TRBJ1-6
v_call: TRBV19
cdr3_aa: CASITGQRPILNSYNSPLHF
cdr3_nt: TGTGCCAGTATTACGGGACAGCGGCCTATTTTGAACTCCTATAATTCACCCCTCCACTTT

d_call: NA
clone_size: NA
j_call: TRBJ1-2
v_call: TRBV7-2
cdr3_aa: CASSLEIWGPTYGYTF
cdr3_nt: TGTGCCAGCAGCTTAGAAATATGGGGGCCGACCTATGGCTACACCTTC

d_call: TRBD1
clone_size: NA
j_call: TRBJ2-6
v_call: TRBV7-3
cdr3_aa: CASSLTGGTGANVLTF
cdr3_nt: TGTGCCAGCAGCTTGACAGGGGGCACTGGGGCCAACGTCCTGACTTTC

d_call: NA
clone_size: NA
j_call: TRBJ1-5
v_call: TRBV27
cdr3_aa: CASSFTRVGNQPQHF
cdr3_nt: TGTGCCAGCAGTTTCACCCGCGTGGGCAATCAGCCCCAGCATTTT

d_call: NA
clone_size: NA
j_call: TRBJ2-5
v_call: TRBV18
cdr3_aa: CASSPLARYLQETQYF
cdr3_nt: TGTGCCAGCTCACCACTGGCCAGATATCTTCAAGAGACCCAGTACTTC

d_call: NA
clone_size: few
j_call: TRBJ2-3
v_call: TRBV29-1
cdr3_aa: CSLCTDTQYF
cdr3_nt: TGCAGCCTGTGCACAGATACGCAGTATTTT

d_call: NA
clone_size: NA
j_call: TRBJ1-1
v_call: TRBV7-9
cdr3_aa: CASGAQWTEAFF
cdr3_nt: TGTGCCAGCGGGGCTCAATGGACTGAAGCTTTCTTT

d_call: NA
clone_size: few
j_call: TRBJ2-7
v_call: TRBV29-1
cdr3_aa: CSVDDDLGYGQYF
cdr3_nt: TGCAGCGTTGACGACGACTTGGGCTACGGGCAGTACTTC

d_call: NA
clone_size: NA
j_call: TRBJ2-3
v_call: TRBV28
cdr3_aa: CASTGTRVTDTQYF
cdr3_nt: TGTGCCAGCACCGGGACCAGAGTCACAGATACGCAGTATTTT

d_call: NA
clone_size: NA
j_call: TRBJ2-7
v_call: TRBV20-1
cdr3_aa: CGARDRRGYSYEQYF
cdr3_nt: TGCGGTGCCAGAGATCGGAGGGGGTATTCCTACGAGCAGTACTTC

d_call: TRBD2
clone_size: NA
j_call: TRBJ2-3
v_call: TRBV20-1
cdr3_aa: CSASQETSGTDTQYF
cdr3_nt: TGCAGTGCCTCCCAGGAGACTAGCGGCACAGATACGCAGTATTTT

d_call: NA
clone_size: NA
j_call: TRBJ2-7
v_call: TRBV7-2
cdr3_aa: CASSLAVATYEQYF
cdr3_nt: TGTGCCAGCAGCTTAGCGGTAGCAACCTACGAGCAGTACTTC

d_call: TRBD1
clone_size: NA
j_call: TRBJ2-2
v_call: TRBV5-5
cdr3_aa: CASSFPWDSYTGELFF
cdr3_nt: TGTGCCAGCAGCTTTCCATGGGACAGCTACACCGGGGAGCTGTTTTTT

d_call: NA
clone_size: many
j_call: TRBJ2-6
v_call: TRBV12-3/TRBV12-4
cdr3_aa: CASSFQSGANVLTF
cdr3_nt: TGTGCCAGCAGTTTCCAGTCTGGGGCCAACGTCCTGACTTTC

d_call: NA
clone_size: few
j_call: TRBJ1-2
v_call: TRBV6-5
cdr3_aa: CASTRKGNGYTF
cdr3_nt: TGTGCCAGCACCAGGAAGGGGAATGGCTACACCTTC

d_call: TRBD1
clone_size: few
j_call: TRBJ2-3
v_call: TRBV10-3
cdr3_aa: CAISGWDRGSPDTQYF
cdr3_nt: TGTGCCATCAGTGGTTGGGACAGGGGTAGCCCAGATACGCAGTATTTT

d_call: NA
clone_size: few
j_call: TRBJ1-5
v_call: TRBV28
cdr3_aa: CASSLGLGGNQPQHF
cdr3_nt: TGTGCCAGCAGTTTAGGTTTGGGGGGCAATCAGCCCCAGCATTTT

d_call: NA
clone_size: few
j_call: TRBJ1-2
v_call: TRBV9
cdr3_aa: CASSVDGSGYGYTF
cdr3_nt: TGTGCCAGCAGCGTGGATGGATCGGGCTATGGCTACACCTTC

d_call: NA
clone_size: NA
j_call: TRBJ2-7
v_call: TRBV7-2
cdr3_aa: CASSPGGRGNSYEQYF
cdr3_nt: TGTGCCAGCAGCCCTGGGGGGAGGGGGAACTCCTACGAGCAGTACTTC

d_call: NA
clone_size: NA
j_call: TRBJ2-4
v_call: TRBV20-1
cdr3_aa: CGARSPGLARDIQYF
cdr3_nt: TGCGGTGCCCGCTCCCCTGGGCTAGCGCGTGACATTCAGTACTTC

d_call: NA
clone_size: NA
j_call: TRBJ2-7
v_call: TRBV29-1
cdr3_aa: CSVEGGDTYEQYF
cdr3_nt: TGCAGCGTTGAAGGGGGGGACACCTACGAGCAGTACTTC

d_call: NA
clone_size: few
j_call: TRBJ2-4
v_call: TRBV29-1
cdr3_aa: CSAGTAFRAKNIQYF
cdr3_nt: TGCAGCGCTGGGACTGCCTTTCGGGCCAAAAACATTCAGTACTTC

d_call: TRBD1
clone_size: NA
j_call: TRBJ2-1
v_call: TRBV7-2
cdr3_aa: CASRNRGEFDNEQFF
cdr3_nt: TGTGCCAGCCGCAACAGGGGTGAGTTTGACAATGAGCAGTTCTTC

d_call: TRBD2
clone_size: NA
j_call: TRBJ2-5
v_call: TRBV29-1
cdr3_aa: CSVSPLGGTSGQETQYF
cdr3_nt: TGCAGCGTTTCACCCTTAGGAGGGACTAGCGGACAAGAGACCCAGTACTTC

d_call: TRBD1
clone_size: NA
j_call: TRBJ1-4
v_call: TRBV7-2
cdr3_aa: CASSRDRFNNEKLFF
cdr3_nt: TGTGCCAGCAGTCGGGACAGGTTTAATAATGAAAAACTGTTTTTT

d_call: NA
clone_size: NA
j_call: TRBJ2-7
v_call: TRBV20-1
cdr3_aa: CSAVGAPYEQYF
cdr3_nt: TGCAGTGCGGTAGGGGCCCCCTACGAGCAGTACTTC

d_call: NA
clone_size: few
j_call: TRBJ1-2
v_call: TRBV6-5
cdr3_aa: CASSSLDQLGYTF
cdr3_nt: TGTGCCAGCAGTTCTCTGGACCAACTAGGCTACACCTTC

d_call: NA
clone_size: few
j_call: TRBJ2-7
v_call: TRBV4-3
cdr3_aa: CASSQVVGADYEQYF
cdr3_nt: TGCGCCAGCAGCCAAGTAGTAGGAGCGGATTACGAGCAGTACTTC

d_call: NA
clone_size: few
j_call: TRBJ1-2
v_call: TRBV12-3/TRBV12-4
cdr3_aa: CASSRDSPGGYTF
cdr3_nt: TGTGCCAGCAGTAGGGACTCTCCGGGGGGCTACACCTTC

d_call: TRBD2
clone_size: NA
j_call: TRBJ2-1
v_call: TRBV12-3/TRBV12-4
cdr3_aa: CASSPGTSGEQFF
cdr3_nt: TGTGCCAGCAGTCCAGGGACTAGCGGTGAGCAGTTCTTC

d_call: NA
clone_size: NA
j_call: TRBJ1-1
v_call: TRBV29-1
cdr3_aa: CSVEYFSTRGTEAFF
cdr3_nt: TGCAGCGTTGAGTACTTCTCGACTCGGGGGACTGAAGCTTTCTTT

d_call: NA
clone_size: NA
j_call: TRBJ2-1
v_call: TRBV9
cdr3_aa: CAGSVWGASYNEQFF
cdr3_nt: TGTGCCGGCAGTGTCTGGGGGGCTTCGTACAATGAGCAGTTCTTC

d_call: NA
clone_size: few
j_call: TRBJ1-1
v_call: TRBV6-5
cdr3_aa: CASSLTRATEAFF
cdr3_nt: TGTGCCAGCAGCTTAACCAGGGCCACTGAAGCTTTCTTT

d_call: TRBD2
clone_size: NA
j_call: TRBJ2-7
v_call: TRBV5-6
cdr3_aa: CASSATLARSSYEQYF
cdr3_nt: TGTGCCAGCAGCGCAACACTAGCGAGGAGCTCCTACGAGCAGTACTTC